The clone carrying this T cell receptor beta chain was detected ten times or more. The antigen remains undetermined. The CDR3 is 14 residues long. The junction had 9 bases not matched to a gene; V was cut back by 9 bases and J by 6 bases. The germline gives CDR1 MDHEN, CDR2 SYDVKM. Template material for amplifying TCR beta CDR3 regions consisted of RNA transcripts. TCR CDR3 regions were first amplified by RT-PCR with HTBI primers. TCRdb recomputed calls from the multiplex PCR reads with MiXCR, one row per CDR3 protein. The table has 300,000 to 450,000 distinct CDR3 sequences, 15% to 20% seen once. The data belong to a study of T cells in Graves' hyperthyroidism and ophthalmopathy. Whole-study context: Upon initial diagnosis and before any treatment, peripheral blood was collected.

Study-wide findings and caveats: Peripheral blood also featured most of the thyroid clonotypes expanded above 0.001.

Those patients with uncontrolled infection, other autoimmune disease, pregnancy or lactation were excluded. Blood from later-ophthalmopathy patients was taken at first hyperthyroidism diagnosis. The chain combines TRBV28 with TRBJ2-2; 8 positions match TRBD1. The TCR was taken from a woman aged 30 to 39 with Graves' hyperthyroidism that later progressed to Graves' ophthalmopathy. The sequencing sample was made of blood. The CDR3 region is CASLDRGRAGELFF. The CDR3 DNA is TGTGCCAGTCTCGACAGGGGAAGAGCCGGGGAGCTGTTTTTT.